The 2 T cell receptor beta chains below all came from one sample that was sequenced in a study of human T cells and chemical hapten exposure. TCRdb fed the RACE reads into MiXCR, producing one record per CDR3 protein. The sample consists of approximately 77,000 distinct CDR3 sequences, approximately 15% of them appearing once. The time point: pre-sensitization, week 0. Treatment noted: therapeutic diphenylcyclopropenone sensitization with weekly scalp DPC. The sequencing here drew on whole blood, taken in connection with sensitization to the hapten diphenylcyclopropenone (DPC). All receptors derive from a woman aged 45-65 years with alopecia areata. Some clones in this sample may be carry-over from other donors' samples.

The rearrangement uses TRBV11-2 and TRBJ2-2; maybe TRBD1 (6 bases). The germline V gene encodes CDR1 SGHAT and CDR2 FQNNGV. The CDR3 totals 17 residues. Trimming pared 6 bases from V and 2 bases from J, leaving 19 bases between. CDR3 coding DNA: TGTGCCAGCAGATCGGGGCCCGGGACACCTAACACCGGGGAGCTGTTTTTT. It codes for CASRSGPGTPNTGELFF.

In its sample, this clonotype ranks as medium-sized. J is TRBJ1-1 and V is TRBV29-1; TRBD1 might be the D (5 bases). Germline CDR1 and CDR2: SQVTM and ANQGSEA. The CDR3 spans 12 residues. Here the CDR3 DNA reads TGCAGTTCGACAGCGACGAACACTGAAGCTTTCTTT. It is translated as CSSTATNTEAFF.